Below, 10 T cell receptor beta chains from the same sample are listed, as sequenced in a study of STAT5B mutations in CD4+ large granular lymphocyte leukemia. Assay used: immunoSEQ multiplex PCR; TCRdb lists only in-frame clones, some missing. In the table there are 30,000 or so clones, 76% of which are singletons. The sequenced material came from CD4+ T cells from blood buffy coats. Receptors were obtained from a human donor in good health.

This clone has a single count. V gene TRBV2 combines with J gene TRBJ2-5; D ambiguous. V lost 2 bases, J lost 4 bases, and 14 bases lay in between. This CDR3 region has 15 residues. Germline CDR1 and CDR2: SNHLY and FYNNEI. The CDR3 coding sequence is TGTGCCAGCAGTGAAAATGGAGTCTTGGTAGAGACCCAGTACTTC. Translated, it gives CASSENGVLVETQYF.

V usage is TRBV27 and J usage is TRBJ2-7, with 7 bases fitting TRBD2. The germline CDR1 and CDR2 sequences are MNHEY and SMNVEV (reference sequence). The CDR3 covers 15 residues. V lost 4 bases and J lost 3; bases outside the gene matches: 9. DNA for the CDR3: TGTGCCAGCAGTTCCCCCCCGGGGGGTGTCTACGAGCAGTACTTC. Encoded protein: CASSSPPGGVYEQYF.

Regarding this clone: At one boundary the junction diverges from the germline segment, which might be a read error. This chain joins TRBV6-6 and TRBJ1-2, with 7 bases matching TRBD1. The CDR3 runs to 12 residues. Germline V lookup: CDR1 MNHNY, CDR2 SVGAGI (reference sequence). CDR3 region: CAGSNRQGSYTF. The CDR3, as DNA: TGTGCCGGCAGTAACCGACAGGGAAGCTACACCTTC.

The chain employs TRBV30 and TRBJ1-4, with 7 nucleotides matching TRBD1. This CDR3 region has 14 residues. Unmatched junction bases numbered 6, after V lost 3 bases and J lost 5 bases. Germline V lookup: CDR1 GTSNPN, CDR2 SVGIG (reference sequence). The DNA of the CDR3 is TGTGCCTGGAGCAAGCAGGGGGTAAATGAAAAACTGTTTTTT. Protein: CAWSKQGVNEKLFF. The full variable domain, in which reference TRBV30 and TRBJ1-4 provide the parts outside the CDR3, is SQTIHQWPATLVQPVGSPLSLECTVEGTSNPNLYWYRQAAGRGLQLLFYSVGIGQISSEVPQNLSASRPQDRQFILSSKKLLLSDSGFYLCAWSKQGVNEKLFFGSGTQLSVL.

The V call is TRBV7-9, the J call TRBJ1-2; 7 nucleotides align to TRBD1. The CDR3 runs 13 residues. Germline CDR1 and CDR2: SEHNR and FQNEAQ (reference sequence). V shed 5 bases, J shed 3 bases, and the junction held 3 bases outside the gene matches. The CDR3 sequence: CASSQGGDYGYTF. The CDR3 DNA reads as TGTGCCAGCAGCCAGGGGGGGGACTATGGCTACACCTTC.

V and J are TRBV14 and TRBJ1-1, with a possible D match to TRBD1 (6 bases). The germline gives CDR1 SGHDN, CDR2 FVKESK. Deletions cut 2 bases from V and 5 bases from J, with 15 bases between. The CDR3 covers 15 residues. CDR3 sequence (DNA): TGTGCCAGCAGCCAACTCCGGGACCAGGGGACTGAAGCTTTCTTT. This translates into CASSQLRDQGTEAFF.

The CDR3 region is CASSYSGRRQYF. For the CDR3, the DNA is TGTGCCAGCAGTTACTCGGGGAGGCGGCAGTACTTC. The chain recombines TRBV6-5 with TRBJ2-7; D perhaps matches TRBD2 (6 bases). Germline V gives CDR1 MNHEY, CDR2 SVGAGI. Trimming removed 0 bases from V and 9 bases from J, with 9 bases in between. CDR3 length: 12 amino acids.

Concerning this clone itself: One end of the junction does not line up with germline, which may come from a read error. This sequence joins TRBV7-7 and TRBJ2-1; 7 nucleotides match TRBD2. The CDR3 runs 15 residues. CDR1 and CDR2 (germline): SSHAT, FNYEAQ (reference sequence). This chain's CDR3 is CASSPGTTSHNEQFF. The CDR3 bases are TGTGCTAGCAGCCCCGGGACTACCAGCCACAATGAGCAGTTCTTC.

V usage is TRBV7-9 and J usage is TRBJ1-4; D is unclear. CDR3 size: 12 residues. Germline V gene sequence: CDR1 SEHNR, CDR2 FQNEAQ (reference sequence). Trimming took 4 bases from V and 6 from J, leaving 6 bases between them. The CDR3 DNA is TGTGCCAGCAGCTCACAAGATGAAAAACTGTTTTTT. The encoded protein is CASSSQDEKLFF.

The chain is built from TRBV2 and TRBJ1-1; tentative D call: TRBD1 (5 bases). From germline, CDR1 is SNHLY and CDR2 FYNNEI. The CDR3 covers 13 residues. The V and J ends lost 2 bases and 5 bases respectively, with 9 bases between them. CDR3 in amino acids: CASSEQRQTEAFF. The CDR3 bases are TGTGCCAGCAGTGAACAGAGACAGACTGAAGCTTTCTTT.